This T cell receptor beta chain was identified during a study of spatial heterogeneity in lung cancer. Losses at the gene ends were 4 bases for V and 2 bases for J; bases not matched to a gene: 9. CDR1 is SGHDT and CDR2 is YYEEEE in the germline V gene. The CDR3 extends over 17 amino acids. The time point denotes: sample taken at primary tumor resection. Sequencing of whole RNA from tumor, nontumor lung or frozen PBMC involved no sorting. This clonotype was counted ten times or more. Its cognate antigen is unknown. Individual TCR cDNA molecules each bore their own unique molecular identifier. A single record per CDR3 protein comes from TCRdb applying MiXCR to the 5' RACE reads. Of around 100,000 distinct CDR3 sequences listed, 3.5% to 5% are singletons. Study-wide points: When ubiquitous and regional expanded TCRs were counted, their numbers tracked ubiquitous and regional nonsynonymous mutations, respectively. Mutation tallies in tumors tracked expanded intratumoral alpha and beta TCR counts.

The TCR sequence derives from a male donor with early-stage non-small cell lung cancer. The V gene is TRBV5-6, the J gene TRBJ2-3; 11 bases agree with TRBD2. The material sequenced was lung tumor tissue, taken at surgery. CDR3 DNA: TGTGCCAGCAGCCGCATCGGACTAGCGGGCCTCACAGATACGCAGTATTTT. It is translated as CASSRIGLAGLTDTQYF.